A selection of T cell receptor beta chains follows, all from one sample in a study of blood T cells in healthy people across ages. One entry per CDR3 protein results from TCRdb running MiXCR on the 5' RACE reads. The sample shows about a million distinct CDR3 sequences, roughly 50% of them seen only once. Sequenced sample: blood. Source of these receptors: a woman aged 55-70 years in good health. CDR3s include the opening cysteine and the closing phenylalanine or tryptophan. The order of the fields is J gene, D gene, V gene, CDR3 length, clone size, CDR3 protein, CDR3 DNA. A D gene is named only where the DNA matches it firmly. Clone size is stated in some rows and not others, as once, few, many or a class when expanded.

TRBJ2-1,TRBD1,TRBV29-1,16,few,CSVQGARRTSYNEQFF,TGCAGCGTACAGGGGGCGCGGCGGACCTCCTACAATGAGCAGTTCTTC
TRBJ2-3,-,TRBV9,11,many,CASSVEDTQYF,TGTGCCAGCAGCGTAGAAGATACGCAGTATTTT
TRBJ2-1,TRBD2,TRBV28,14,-,CASVNLAAYNEQFF,TGTGCCAGCGTGAACCTAGCGGCTTACAATGAGCAGTTCTTC
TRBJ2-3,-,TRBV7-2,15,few,CASSLRIGRTDTQYF,TGTGCCAGCAGCTTAAGGATCGGCCGCACAGATACGCAGTATTTT
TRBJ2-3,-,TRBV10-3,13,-,CAISAGSTDTQYF,TGTGCCATCTCCGCGGGAAGCACAGATACGCAGTATTTT
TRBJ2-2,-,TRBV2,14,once,CASRGDWNTGELFF,TGTGCCAGCAGGGGTGACTGGAACACCGGGGAGCTGTTTTTT
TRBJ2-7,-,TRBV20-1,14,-,CSAIRQGIHYEQYF,TGCAGTGCTATCCGACAAGGGATCCACTACGAGCAGTACTTC
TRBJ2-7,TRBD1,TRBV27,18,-,CASSFSVGGQGASYEQYF,TGTGCCAGCAGTTTCTCTGTTGGCGGCCAGGGGGCCTCCTACGAGCAGTACTTC
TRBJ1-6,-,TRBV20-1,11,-,CSALGHSPLHF,TGCAGTGCCTTAGGGCATTCACCCCTCCACTTT
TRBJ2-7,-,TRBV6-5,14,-,CASSRTLNRPEQYF,TGTGCCAGCAGCCGGACCTTAAATCGTCCCGAGCAGTACTTC
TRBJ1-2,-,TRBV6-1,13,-,CASTSYENYGYTF,TGTGCCAGCACCAGTTATGAGAACTATGGCTACACCTTC
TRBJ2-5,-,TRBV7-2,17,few,CASSLAGLSPPQETQYF,TGTGCCAGCAGCTTAGCGGGCCTCAGCCCCCCGCAAGAGACCCAGTACTTC
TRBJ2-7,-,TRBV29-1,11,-,CSVVKGGEQYF,TGCAGCGTTGTTAAGGGTGGCGAGCAGTACTTC
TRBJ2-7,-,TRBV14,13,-,CASSQPGLREQYF,TGTGCCAGCAGCCAACCAGGGTTGCGCGAGCAGTACTTC
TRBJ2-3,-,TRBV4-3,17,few,CASSQEWGRGTTDTQYF,TGCGCCAGCAGCCAAGAGTGGGGACGGGGCACGACAGATACGCAGTATTTT
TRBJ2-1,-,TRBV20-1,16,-,CSARRARAASYNEQFF,TGCAGTGCTAGAAGGGCACGAGCGGCCTCCTACAATGAGCAGTTCTTC
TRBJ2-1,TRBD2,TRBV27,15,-,CASSLWGGLANEQFF,TGTGCCAGCAGTTTATGGGGGGGACTCGCCAATGAGCAGTTCTTC
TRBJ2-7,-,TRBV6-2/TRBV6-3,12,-,CASSRDPYEQYF,TGTGCCAGCAGCCGGGACCCCTACGAGCAGTACTTC
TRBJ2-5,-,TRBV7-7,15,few,CASSLVPGRQETQYF,TGTGCCAGCAGCTTAGTGCCAGGGCGGCAGGAGACCCAGTACTTC
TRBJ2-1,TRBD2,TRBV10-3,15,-,CATTAGGGSYNEQFF,TGTGCCACCACGGCGGGGGGAGGCTCCTACAATGAGCAGTTCTTC
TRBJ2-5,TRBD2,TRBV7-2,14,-,CASSYGLAVGEQYF,TGTGCCAGCAGCTATGGACTAGCGGTTGGTGAGCAGTACTTC
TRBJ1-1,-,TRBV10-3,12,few,CATRNPNTEAFF,TGTGCCACCAGGAACCCGAACACTGAAGCTTTCTTT
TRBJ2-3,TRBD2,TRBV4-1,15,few,CASSQEGTREDTQYF,TGCGCCAGCAGCCAAGAAGGGACTAGGGAAGATACGCAGTATTTT
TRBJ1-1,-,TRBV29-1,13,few,CSVVGVGYTEAFF,TGCAGCGTTGTGGGGGTTGGGTACACTGAAGCTTTCTTT
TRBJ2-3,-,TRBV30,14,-,CAWSVTGARDTQYF,TGTGCCTGGAGTGTGACGGGGGCACGGGATACGCAGTATTTT
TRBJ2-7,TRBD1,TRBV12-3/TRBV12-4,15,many,CASSTDRAVAYEQYF,TGTGCCAGCAGTACGGACAGGGCCGTGGCCTACGAGCAGTACTTC
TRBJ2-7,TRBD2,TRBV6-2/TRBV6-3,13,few,CASEGSGSYEQYF,TGTGCCAGCGAGGGTAGCGGGAGTTACGAGCAGTACTTC
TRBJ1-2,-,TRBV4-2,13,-,CASSPKVLYGYTF,TGTGCCAGCAGCCCCAAGGTCCTCTATGGCTACACCTTC
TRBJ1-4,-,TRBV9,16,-,CASSAPTFSSYEKLFF,TGTGCCAGCAGCGCCCCGACCTTCTCGTCTTATGAAAAACTGTTTTTT
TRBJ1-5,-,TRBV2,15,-,CAKGGAGSADQPQHF,TGTGCCAAAGGGGGGGCGGGGTCCGCAGATCAGCCCCAGCATTTT
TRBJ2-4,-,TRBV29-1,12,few,CSVGTVENIQYF,TGCAGCGTTGGGACCGTTGAAAACATTCAGTACTTC
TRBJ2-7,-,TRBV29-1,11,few,CSTRDLYEQYF,TGCAGCACCCGGGACCTCTACGAGCAGTACTTC
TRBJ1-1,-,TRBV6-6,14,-,CASRGPGRGTEAFF,TGTGCCAGCAGGGGACCAGGGAGAGGCACTGAAGCTTTCTTT
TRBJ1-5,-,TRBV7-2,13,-,CASSPRLGQPQHF,TGTGCCAGCAGCCCGCGTTTGGGTCAGCCCCAGCATTTT
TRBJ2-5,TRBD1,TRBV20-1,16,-,CSASPPASGGQETQYF,TGCAGTGCTAGTCCCCCTGCGTCAGGGGGCCAAGAGACCCAGTACTTC
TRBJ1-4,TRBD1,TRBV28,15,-,CANSSPGRGNEKLFF,TGTGCCAACAGTTCCCCGGGCAGGGGGAATGAAAAACTGTTTTTT
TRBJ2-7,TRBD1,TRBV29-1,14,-,CSVTDRHNSDEQYF,TGCAGCGTAACGGACAGGCATAACTCCGACGAGCAGTACTTC
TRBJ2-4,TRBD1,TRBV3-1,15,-,CASSHPRDRKNIQYF,TGTGCCAGCAGCCATCCCCGGGACAGAAAAAACATTCAGTACTTC
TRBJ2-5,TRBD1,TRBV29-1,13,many,CSVGDRAQETQYF,TGCAGCGTTGGGGACAGGGCCCAAGAGACCCAGTACTTC
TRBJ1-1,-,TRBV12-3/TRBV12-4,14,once,CASTLEPGMGKAFF,TGTGCCAGCACCCTCGAGCCGGGGATGGGAAAAGCTTTCTTT
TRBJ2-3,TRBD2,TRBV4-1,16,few,CASSPELAGGADTQYF,TGCGCCAGCAGCCCCGAACTAGCGGGAGGGGCAGATACGCAGTATTTT
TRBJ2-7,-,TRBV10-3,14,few,CAISRQRSSYEQYF,TGTGCCATCAGCAGACAGAGATCCTCCTACGAGCAGTACTTC
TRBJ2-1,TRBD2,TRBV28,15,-,CASTAGGRAHNEQFF,TGTGCCAGCACCGCGGGCGGGAGGGCCCACAATGAGCAGTTCTTC
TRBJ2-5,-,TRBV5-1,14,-,CASSFDTAAETQYF,TGCGCCAGCAGCTTCGACACCGCTGCGGAGACCCAGTACTTC
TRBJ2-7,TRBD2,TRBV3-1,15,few,CASSPFAGGSYEQYF,TGTGCCAGCAGCCCCTTCGCGGGCGGGAGCTACGAGCAGTACTTC
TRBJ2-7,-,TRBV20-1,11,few,CSASSFYEQYF,TGCAGTGCTAGTTCTTTTTACGAGCAGTACTTC
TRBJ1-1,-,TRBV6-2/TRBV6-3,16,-,CASSLYRADMNTEAFF,TGTGCCAGCAGTCTCTACAGGGCCGACATGAACACTGAAGCTTTCTTT
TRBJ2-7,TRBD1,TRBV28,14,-,CASKTTGQGYEQYF,TGTGCCAGTAAAACCACAGGACAGGGCTACGAGCAGTACTTC
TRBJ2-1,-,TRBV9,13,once,CASGSGGYNEQFF,TGTGCCAGCGGCTCCGGGGGATACAATGAGCAGTTCTTC